The present entry profiles one TCR beta chain with its context. The clone's antigen remains unknown. Base-call qualities are not available, and no considerably larger clone is one nucleotide away. This entry belongs to a study of T cells in Graves' hyperthyroidism and ophthalmopathy (dated by TCRdb to the late 2010s). Regarding the complete study: Peripheral blood was sampled at the time of initial diagnosis, prior to any treatment. TCR V-J signatures able to tell the groups apart were searched for in a discovery cohort of about a hundred patients, of whom roughly 42 had Graves' ophthalmopathy and about 60 had stable Graves' hyperthyroidism. An independent validation cohort of fewer than 20 hyperthyroidism patients and about 15 patients who later progressed to ophthalmopathy tested prospective prediction of ophthalmopathy. The 75 to 100 discovery patients were randomly split 7:3 into training and test sets. Thyroid tissue and blood T-cell repertoires from roughly six Graves' hyperthyroidism patients were also compared in the study. After blood sampling, hyperthyroidism patients were treated with methimazole at a starting dose of 30 mg daily, and ophthalmopathy patients were treated with high-dose intravenous methylprednisolone. The paper reports TCR Vbeta CDR3 sequencing of approximately 140 peripheral blood samples: over 40 ophthalmopathy, 70 to 85 hyperthyroidism and some 17 progressor patients.

General findings and caveats noted by the study authors: In validation, the model predicted progression to ophthalmopathy a median of approximately 6.3 months before onset, with about 71% sensitivity and 72.22% specificity. A 13 V-J signature model separated ophthalmopathy from stable hyperthyroidism, with approximately 87% sensitivity and 81.08% specificity in cross-validation and 80%/75% in testing. Sample size was not statistically predetermined, and blinding of investigators to group allocation was not performed. Most expanded thyroid clonotypes (frequency above 0.001) were also detected in blood, suggesting blood repertoires may reflect thyroid immune responses.

The germline V gene sets CDR1 to MNHEY and CDR2 to SVGAGI. Measured from the cysteine to the phenylalanine, the CDR3 is 15 residues long. Only the CDR3 region is kept as DNA, spanning 45 bases read in frame from base 1. The trim is 2 bases for V and 0 bases for J, with a gap of 11 bases between the germline ends. Hyperthyroidism patients were newly diagnosed, had a disease duration of under 2 months, and were aged 18 to 65 years. Any patient with an uncontrolled infection, another autoimmune disease, pregnancy or lactation was excluded. Diagnoses relied on clinical symptoms, serum thyroxine and TRAb, thyroid ultrasound and orbital computed tomography. Blood from progressor patients was collected at the time of first diagnosis with hyperthyroidism, before any ophthalmopathy symptoms had appeared. PBMCs were isolated from about 10 ml of fresh peripheral blood by Ficoll-Paque density gradient centrifugation. Progressor patients were initially diagnosed with Graves' hyperthyroidism and developed ophthalmopathy during follow-up. Total RNA was extracted using Trizol reagent, and RNA quality was assessed on an Agilent 2100 Bioanalyzer.

TCR beta CDR3 regions were amplified from RNA transcripts. The TCR CDR3 was subjected to a first round of RT-PCR using the HTBI primer set and the Qiagen OneStep RT-PCR kit. The libraries were constructed in a second round of multiplex PCR and then size-selected and purified. Paired-end sequencing of the libraries was performed with 100 bp reads on an Illumina HiSeq2000. On the study's bioinformatics: Raw data were processed with SOAPnuke, discarding reads with adapters, uncalled bases, mean Phred below 15, or no exact constant-primer or identifier match. COPE v1.2.5 was used to merge the high-quality paired reads, and each unique nucleotide sequence was defined as a clonotype. MiTCR v1.1 was used to align clonotypes to the IMGT TRBV, TRBD and TRBJ reference segments. The analysis included only V-J combinations with a frequency above 0.0001, which together covered 99% to 99.2% of the repertoires. The TCS score was defined as F50 (clonal expansion) divided by E x V (chaos), with BLOSUM62-based TCRdist calculated between CDR3 peptides within each V-J. Welch's t-statistics and random forest reduced 514 V-J features to around 14, which were used in a naive Bayes classifier (R e1071). TCRdb applied fastp at Q25 and MiXCR to the public reads, then kept only in-frame beta chains. Each record represents a unique CDR3 protein, reported with the most common genes and DNA among its rows. These V and J calls are TCRdb output, not the study's own analysis. The sample has roughly 290,000 distinct CDR3 sequences on record, about an eighth of them singletons. The top ten clones comprise roughly 7.5% of the sample.

Sequenced sample: blood. The receptor chain draws on TRBV6-5 and TRBJ2-7, with the D gene uncertain. The sequence was collected from a woman aged 25 to 39 with Graves' hyperthyroidism that later progressed to Graves' ophthalmopathy. The CDR3 loop reads CASSYKGRLSYEQYF. The bases read TGTGCCAGCAGTTACAAGGGCAGGCTCTCCTACGAGCAGTACTTC.